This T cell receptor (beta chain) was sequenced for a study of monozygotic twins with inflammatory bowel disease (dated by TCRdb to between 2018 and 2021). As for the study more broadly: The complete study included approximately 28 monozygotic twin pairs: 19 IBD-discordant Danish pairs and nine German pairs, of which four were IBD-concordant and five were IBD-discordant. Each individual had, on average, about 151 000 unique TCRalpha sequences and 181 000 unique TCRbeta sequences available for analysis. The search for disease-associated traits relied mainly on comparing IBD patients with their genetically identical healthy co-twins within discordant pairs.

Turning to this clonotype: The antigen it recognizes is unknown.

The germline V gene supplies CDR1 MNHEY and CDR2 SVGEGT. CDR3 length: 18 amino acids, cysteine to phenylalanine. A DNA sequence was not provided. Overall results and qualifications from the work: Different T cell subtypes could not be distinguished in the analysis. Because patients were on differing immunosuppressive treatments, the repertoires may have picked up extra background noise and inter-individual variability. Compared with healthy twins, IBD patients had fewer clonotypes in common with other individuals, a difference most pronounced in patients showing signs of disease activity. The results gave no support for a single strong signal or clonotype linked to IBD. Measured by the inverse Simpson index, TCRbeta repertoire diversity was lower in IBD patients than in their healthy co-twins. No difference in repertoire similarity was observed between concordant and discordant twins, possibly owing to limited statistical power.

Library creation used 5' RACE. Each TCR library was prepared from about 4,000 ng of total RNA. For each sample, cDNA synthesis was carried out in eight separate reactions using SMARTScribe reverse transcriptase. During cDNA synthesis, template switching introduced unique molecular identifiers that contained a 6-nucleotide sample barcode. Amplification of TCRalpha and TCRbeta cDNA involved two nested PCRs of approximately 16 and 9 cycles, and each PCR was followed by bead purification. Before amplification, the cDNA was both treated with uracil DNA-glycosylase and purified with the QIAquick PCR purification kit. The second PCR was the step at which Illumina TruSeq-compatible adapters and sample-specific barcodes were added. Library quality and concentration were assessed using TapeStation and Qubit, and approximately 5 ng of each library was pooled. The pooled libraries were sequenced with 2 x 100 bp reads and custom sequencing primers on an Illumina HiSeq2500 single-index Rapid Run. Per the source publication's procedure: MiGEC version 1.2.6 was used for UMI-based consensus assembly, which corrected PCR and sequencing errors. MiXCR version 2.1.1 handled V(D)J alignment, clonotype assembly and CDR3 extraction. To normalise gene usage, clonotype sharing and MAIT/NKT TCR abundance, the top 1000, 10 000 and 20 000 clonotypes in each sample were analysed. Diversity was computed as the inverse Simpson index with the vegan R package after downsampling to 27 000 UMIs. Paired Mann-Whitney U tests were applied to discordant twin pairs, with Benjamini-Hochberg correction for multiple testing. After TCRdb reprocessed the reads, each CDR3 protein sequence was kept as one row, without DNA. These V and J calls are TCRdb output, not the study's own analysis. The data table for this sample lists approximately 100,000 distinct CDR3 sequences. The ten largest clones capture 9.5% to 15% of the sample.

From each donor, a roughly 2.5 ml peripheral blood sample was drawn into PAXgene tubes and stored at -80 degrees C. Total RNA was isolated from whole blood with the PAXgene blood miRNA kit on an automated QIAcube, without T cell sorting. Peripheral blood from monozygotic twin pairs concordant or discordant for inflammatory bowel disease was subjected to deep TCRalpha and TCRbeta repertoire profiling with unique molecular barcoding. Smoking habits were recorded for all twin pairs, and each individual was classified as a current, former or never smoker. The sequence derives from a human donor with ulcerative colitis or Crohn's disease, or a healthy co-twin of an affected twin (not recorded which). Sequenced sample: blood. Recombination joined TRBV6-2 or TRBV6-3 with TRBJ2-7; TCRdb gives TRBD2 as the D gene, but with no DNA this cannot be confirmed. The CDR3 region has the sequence CASSGPRASGRSSYEQYF.